A selection of T cell receptor beta chains follows, all from one sample in a study of T cell responses to AZD1222 COVID-19 vaccine. Only in-frame clones appear in the TCRdb table, and some are missing; sequencing was by immunoSEQ multiplex PCR. The table has some 94,000 clones, approximately 90% seen once. Sample: peripheral blood, taken on day 0 of AZD1222 vaccination. These receptors were collected from an adult in good health. The CDR3 runs from the conserved cysteine through the conserved F or W. The D gene is left open where the match is weak. Expanded clones get a size class; other rows say once, few or many, or leave the size out.

size: once; J: TRBJ1-2; D: .; V: TRBV19; CDR3: CASSTRQLDGYTF; DNA: TGTGCCAGTAGTACTCGACAACTAGATGGCTACACCTTC
size: few; J: TRBJ2-7; D: .; V: TRBV5-1; CDR3: CASSLSQGGYEQYF; DNA: TGCGCCAGCAGCTTAAGCCAGGGTGGATACGAGCAGTACTTC
size: .; J: TRBJ1-6; D: TRBD1; V: TRBV28; CDR3: CASLKGTAYNSPLHF; DNA: TGTGCCAGCCTTAAGGGGACAGCATATAATTCACCCCTCCACTTT
size: .; J: TRBJ2-1; D: TRBD1; V: TRBV19; CDR3: CASRNRGPYNEQFF; DNA: TGTGCCAGTAGGAACAGGGGGCCCTACAATGAGCAGTTCTTC
size: .; J: TRBJ2-7; D: TRBD1; V: TRBV6-2/TRBV6-3; CDR3: CASSPGGYSYEQYF; DNA: TGTGCCAGCAGCCCAGGGGGCTACTCCTACGAGCAGTACTTC
size: .; J: TRBJ2-3; D: .; V: TRBV5-1; CDR3: CASRTQGTDTQYF; DNA: TGCGCCAGCAGGACCCAGGGGACAGATACGCAGTATTTT
size: .; J: TRBJ1-1; D: .; V: TRBV4-2; CDR3: CASSQDWTLNTEAFF; DNA: TGTGCCAGCAGCCAAGATTGGACGTTGAACACTGAAGCTTTCTTT
size: .; J: TRBJ2-5; D: .; V: TRBV7-3; CDR3: CASSLTGTVQETQYF; DNA: TGTGCCAGCAGCTTAACGGGGACGGTCCAAGAGACCCAGTACTTC
size: .; J: TRBJ1-2; D: TRBD1; V: TRBV19; CDR3: CASSRSPGQGALSYGYTF; DNA: TGTGCCAGTAGTCGCTCACCGGGACAGGGGGCATTAAGTTATGGCTACACCTTC
size: .; J: TRBJ1-3; D: .; V: TRBV7-3; CDR3: CASSLEGNTIYF; DNA: TGTGCCAGCAGCCTTGAAGGAAACACCATATATTTT
size: .; J: TRBJ2-7; D: .; V: TRBV6-5; CDR3: CSSSYSPRYEQYF; DNA: TGTTCCAGCAGTTACTCGCCCCGATACGAGCAGTACTTC
size: .; J: TRBJ2-3; D: .; V: TRBV11-2; CDR3: CASSPIAGTDTQYF; DNA: TGTGCCAGCAGCCCAATCGCCGGAACAGATACGCAGTATTTT
size: few; J: TRBJ1-3; D: .; V: TRBV10-3; CDR3: CAISEPPDNLGNTIYF; DNA: TGTGCCATCAGTGAGCCTCCCGATAACTTAGGAAACACCATATATTTT
size: once; J: TRBJ2-7; D: TRBD2; V: TRBV2; CDR3: CASSDLSSGVYEQYF; DNA: TGTGCCAGCAGTGATCTCTCCAGCGGGGTCTACGAGCAGTACTTC
size: .; J: TRBJ1-1; D: TRBD1; V: TRBV9; CDR3: CASSPDTGVTEAFF; DNA: TGTGCCAGCAGCCCCGATACAGGGGTGACTGAAGCTTTCTTT
size: .; J: TRBJ1-2; D: .; V: TRBV30; CDR3: CAWSVGTPYGYTF; DNA: TGTGCCTGGAGTGTTGGCACCCCTTATGGCTACACCTTC
size: .; J: TRBJ1-5; D: TRBD1; V: TRBV11-3; CDR3: CASMPGQGAVQPQHF; DNA: TGTGCCAGCATGCCGGGACAGGGGGCAGTTCAGCCCCAGCATTTT
size: .; J: TRBJ2-1; D: .; V: TRBV6-2/TRBV6-3; CDR3: CASSYSSSIDEQFF; DNA: TGTGCCAGCAGTTACTCGAGTAGCATCGATGAGCAGTTCTTC
size: .; J: TRBJ1-6; D: .; V: TRBV5-1; CDR3: CASSLEGNNSPLHF; DNA: TGCGCCAGCAGCTTGGAAGGGAATAATTCACCCCTCCACTTT
size: .; J: TRBJ2-7; D: .; V: TRBV5-1; CDR3: CASSLQPGLVYEQYF; DNA: TGCGCCAGCAGCCTTCAACCGGGGTTGGTCTACGAGCAGTACTTC
size: .; J: TRBJ2-7; D: TRBD2; V: TRBV5-3; CDR3: CARSFERESPYEQYF; DNA: TGTGCCAGAAGCTTCGAGCGGGAGAGCCCCTACGAGCAGTACTTC
size: .; J: TRBJ2-7; D: .; V: TRBV10-3; CDR3: CAISEGAGPYEQYF; DNA: TGTGCCATCAGTGAGGGGGCCGGACCCTACGAGCAGTACTTC
size: .; J: TRBJ2-2; D: TRBD1; V: TRBV5-1; CDR3: CASSWATGFANTGELFF; DNA: TGCGCCAGCAGCTGGGCGACAGGGTTCGCGAACACCGGGGAGCTGTTTTTT